This entry lists 27 T cell receptor beta chains sequenced from one sample in a study of identifying expanded T cells in peripheral blood (dated by TCRdb to 2018 to 2020). The library came from the immunoSEQ multiplex PCR assay. What TCRdb holds here is the immuneACCESS table cut down to in-frame rearrangements. Part of the clones is not present; checked against another copy, under half of the missing clones reflect an unresolved V gene, and the others are unexplained. A total of tens of thousands of clones appear in this sample, about 87% of them only once. About 4% of the sample lies in the top ten. Material: blood. The receptors derive from a person aged 18-70 years in good health.

DNA of the CDR3: TGTGCCAGCGGAATATGGGGGAGGAACACTGAAGCTTTCTTT. Encoded protein: CASGIWGRNTEAFF. The chain recombines TRBV5-4 with TRBJ1-1; tentatively, D is TRBD1 (5 bases). The CDR3 length is 14 residues. V lost 7 bases to trimming and J lost 1 base, with 14 bases between them. From germline, CDR1 is SGHNT and CDR2 YYREEE (reference sequence).

The chain recombines TRBV5-1 with TRBJ2-7; D may be TRBD1 (6 bases). The V gene lost 0 bases and the J gene lost 6 bases, with 16 bases spanning the gap. This CDR3 has 15 residues. Per germline, CDR1 SGHRS and CDR2 YFSETQ. In DNA form, the CDR3 reads TGCGCCAGCAGCTTGGCGGACCATTTAGGGGGCGAGCAGTACTTC. Translated, it gives CASSLADHLGGEQYF. The entire variable domain, with the rest obtained from reference TRBV5-1 and TRBJ2-7, is as follows: KAGVTQTPRYLIKTRGQQVTLSCSPISGHRSVSWYQQTPGQGLQFLFEYFSETQRNKGNFPGRFSGRQFSNSRSEMNVSTLELGDSALYLCASSLADHLGGEQYFGPGTRLTVT.

This chain joins TRBV9 and TRBJ1-4, with TRBD1 matching over 8 bases. CDR3 size: 17 residues. Germline V lookup: CDR1 SGDLS, CDR2 YYNGEE. J gave up 7 bases and V 0 bases, and 11 bases lay outside the gene matches. This chain's CDR3 is CASSVEVPGGVSEKLFF. DNA of the CDR3: TGTGCCAGCAGCGTAGAGGTGCCAGGGGGCGTGAGTGAAAAACTGTTTTTT.

The rearrangement joins TRBV6-1 to TRBJ2-1; 16 bases match TRBD2. After removal of 10 bases from V and 3 bases from J, the junction contained 3 bases not matched to a gene. The CDR3 runs to 15 residues. CDR1 and CDR2 (germline): MNHNS, SASEGT. The CDR3 DNA is TGTGCCACGGGGACTAGCGGGGGGGGCTACAATGAGCAGTTCTTC. Its protein is CATGTSGGGYNEQFF.

The V and J genes are TRBV6-8 and TRBJ1-5; possibly TRBD1 for D (6 bases). With 7 bases removed from V and 0 bases from J, the gap between germline ends came to 25 bases. This CDR3 contains 19 residues. Per the germline V gene, CDR1 is MNHGY and CDR2 is SAAAGT. The DNA for the CDR3 is TGTGCCAGCAAGTGTTTCGTTCCCGACAGGCGAGATAGCAATCAGCCCCAGCATTTT. The encoded protein is CASKCFVPDRRDSNQPQHF.

This sequence joins TRBV5-1 and TRBJ2-1; D gene uncertain. CDR3 length: 13 residues. Germline-derived CDR1 and CDR2 are SGHRS and YFSETQ. Trimming shortened V by 8 bases and J by 0 bases, and 9 bases separated the two germline ends. The CDR3: CASSVGSYNEQFF. The CDR3 DNA is TGCGCCAGTTCTGTTGGCTCCTACAATGAGCAGTTCTTC.

The V gene is TRBV15, the J gene TRBJ2-2; 7 positions match TRBD2. CDR3 size: 16 residues. The V gene end was trimmed by 3 bases and the J gene end by 2 bases; junction bases not matched to a gene: 6. From germline, CDR1 is LNHNV and CDR2 YYDKDF (reference sequence). CDR3 region: CATSSQRGLNTGELFF. The CDR3, as DNA: TGTGCCACCAGCAGTCAGCGGGGCCTAAACACCGGGGAGCTGTTTTTT.

J is TRBJ2-7 and V is TRBV30, with D possibly matching TRBD1 (6 bases). The CDR3 runs 14 residues. CDR1 and CDR2 from the germline V gene are GTSNPN and SVGIG (reference sequence). V lost 4 bases and J 3 bases, leaving 16 bases between the germline ends. The CDR3 spells CAWNPDRLFYEQYF. The CDR3 DNA follows: TGTGCCTGGAATCCCGACAGGTTGTTCTACGAGCAGTACTTC.

The gene calls are TRBV7-9 and TRBJ2-7, with unresolved D. The CDR3 sequence is 14 residues long. Trimming shortened V by 1 base and J by 0 bases, and 7 bases separated the two germline ends. CDR1 is SEHNR and CDR2 is FQNEAQ in the germline V gene (reference sequence). CDR3 residues: CASSLGRHSYEQYF. For the CDR3, the DNA is TGTGCCAGCAGCTTAGGACGGCACTCCTACGAGCAGTACTTC.

The CDR3 reads CASSESRGGSYEQYF. The CDR3 DNA reads as TGCGCCAGCAGTGAGTCGAGGGGGGGTTCCTACGAGCAGTACTTC. This sequence joins TRBV10-1 and TRBJ2-7, with D perhaps matching TRBD2 (7 bases). The V and J ends lost 0 bases and 1 base respectively, with 10 bases between them. CDR1 and CDR2 (germline): WNHNN, SYGVQD (reference sequence). The CDR3 totals 15 residues.

The chain combines TRBV30 with TRBJ2-7; D possibly corresponds to TRBD2 (7 bases). In germline, CDR1 is GTSNPN, CDR2 SVGIG (reference sequence). This CDR3 is built from 12 residues. The ends were cut back, 2 bases at V and 6 bases at J, with 11 bases in the middle. CDR3 sequence (DNA): TGTGCCTGGAGTTCGGGGGGCGGCGAGCAGTACTTC. Encoded protein: CAWSSGGGEQYF.

The chain joins TRBV19 to TRBJ1-6, with D unclear. The V gene lost 8 bases and the J gene lost 10 bases, with 12 bases spanning the gap. CDR1 is LNHDA, CDR2 SQIVND, per germline (reference sequence). CDR3 length: 12 amino acids. The CDR3 spells CASRREESPLHF. The CDR3, as DNA: TGTGCCAGTCGGAGGGAGGAATCACCCCTCCACTTT. Together with reference TRBV19 and TRBJ1-6, the CDR3 gives the full variable domain: DGGITQSPKYLFRKEGQNVTLSCEQNLNHDAMYWYRQDPGQGLRLIYYSQIVNDFQKGDIAEGYSVSREKKESFPLTVTSAQKNPTAFYLCASRREESPLHFGNGTRLTVT.

This clone was counted only a few times. The chain is built from TRBV5-1 and TRBJ1-5, with TRBD1 matching 7 bases. Germline CDR1 and CDR2: SGHRS and YFSETQ. The CDR3 is 15 residues long. V lost 0 bases and J lost 6; bases outside the gene matches: 6. The CDR3 is CASSLGQGGSQPQHF. The CDR3 region has the DNA TGCGCCAGCAGCTTGGGACAGGGCGGAAGTCAGCCCCAGCATTTT.

The rearrangement links TRBV19 to TRBJ2-5; D unresolved. CDR1 and CDR2 (germline): LNHDA, SQIVND (reference sequence). This CDR3 has 14 residues. Trimming left V 4 bases short and J 3 bases short, with 12 bases between. CDR3 in amino acids: CASSRTLIKETQYF. Here the CDR3 DNA reads TGTGCCAGTAGTAGAACTCTAATTAAAGAGACCCAGTACTTC.

The chain couples TRBV7-9 to TRBJ1-1; D is ambiguous. Germline V gives CDR1 SEHNR, CDR2 FQNEAQ (reference sequence). Trimming shortened V by 2 bases and J by 4 bases, and 11 bases separated the two germline ends. This CDR3 contains 14 residues. The CDR3 is CASSLLAGSTEAFF. CDR3 in DNA: TGTGCCAGCAGCTTATTAGCGGGCAGCACTGAAGCTTTCTTT. The complete variable domain, with remaining parts taken from reference TRBV7-9 and TRBJ1-1, reads DTGVSQNPRHKITKRGQNVTFRCDPISEHNRLYWYRQTLGQGPEFLTYFQNEAQLEKSRLLSDRFSAERPKGSFSTLEIQRTEQGDSAMYLCASSLLAGSTEAFFGQGTRLTVV.

V usage is TRBV25-1 and J usage is TRBJ2-7; 9 positions agree with TRBD1. CDR3 length: 13 amino acids. V shed 4 bases and J 3 bases; nucleotides not matched to a gene: 1. Germline-derived CDR1 and CDR2 are MGHDK and SYGVNS. This CDR3 is CASSGDRVYEQYF. As DNA, the CDR3 is TGTGCCAGCAGTGGGGACAGGGTCTACGAGCAGTACTTC.

V and J are TRBV11-2 and TRBJ2-1, with 10 bases lining up with TRBD1. The ends lost 5 bases at V and 7 bases at J; junction bases unmatched: 8. The CDR3 has 15 amino acids. Germline CDR1 reads SGHAT; CDR2 reads FQNNGV. The CDR3 loop is CASSPDRGSWNEQFF. The DNA of the CDR3 is TGTGCCAGCAGCCCGGACAGGGGGAGCTGGAATGAGCAGTTCTTC.

This chain links TRBV5-1 with TRBJ2-7; 7 bases line up with TRBD1. CDR3 length: 14 residues. The germline V gene has CDR1 SGHRS and CDR2 YFSETQ. Germline trimming cut 0 bases from V and 4 bases from J; bases unmatched to any gene: 4. The CDR3 loop is CASSLVGGFYEQYF. CDR3 sequence (DNA): TGCGCCAGCAGCTTGGTAGGGGGCTTTTACGAGCAGTACTTC.

This clone was seen a single time. This sequence joins TRBV11-3 and TRBJ1-1; D not certain. With 5 bases removed from V and 5 bases from J, the gap between germline ends came to 9 bases. This CDR3 contains 12 residues. Per the germline V gene, CDR1 is SGHNT and CDR2 is YENEEA. The CDR3 DNA follows: TGTGCCAGCAGCCTGACGGGGACTGAAGCTTTCTTT. It codes for CASSLTGTEAFF.

This chain links TRBV6-4 with TRBJ2-6, with 11 bases fitting TRBD1. CDR1 and CDR2 (germline): MRHNA, SNTAGT. The CDR3 is 18 residues long. V lost 0 bases and J lost 0; bases outside the gene matches: 1. CDR3 region: CASSDSGTGGSGANVLTF. The CDR3 DNA sequence: TGTGCCAGCAGTGACTCCGGGACAGGGGGCTCTGGGGCCAACGTCCTGACTTTC.

The genes are TRBV5-4 and TRBJ2-5; D remains ambiguous. The V gene lost 1 base and the J gene lost 5 bases, with 9 bases spanning the gap. The CDR3 totals 13 residues. Looked up from germline, CDR1 is SGHNT and CDR2 is YYREEE (reference sequence). The CDR3 protein is CASSLPTTETQYF. The CDR3 DNA follows: TGTGCCAGCAGCTTGCCGACCACGGAGACCCAGTACTTC.

The rearrangement joins TRBV10-3 to TRBJ1-4, with D perhaps matching TRBD1 (5 bases). From germline, CDR1 is ENHRY and CDR2 SYGVKD. The CDR3 consists of 14 residues. The V and J ends lost 0 bases and 5 bases respectively, with 7 bases between them. The CDR3, as DNA: TGTGCCATCAGTGAGTCGCAGGGAAATGAAAAACTGTTTTTT. This sequence encodes CAISESQGNEKLFF.

The CDR3 nucleotides are TGTGCCAGCAGTTCGAACACCGGGGAGCTGTTTTTT. It codes for CASSSNTGELFF. The chain joins TRBV6-1 to TRBJ2-2; no clear D gene. This CDR3 comprises 12 residues. Germline CDR1 is MNHNS and CDR2 is SASEGT. Trimming shortened V by 5 bases and J by 0 bases, and 1 base separated the two germline ends.

The chain uses TRBV5-4 and TRBJ2-7; 9 positions agree with TRBD1. The V gene end was trimmed by 4 bases and the J gene end by 4 bases; junction bases not matched to a gene: 6. This CDR3 is built from 14 residues. Germline loops: CDR1 SGHNT, CDR2 YYREEE (reference sequence). The CDR3 bases are TGTGCCAGCAGCGGGAGGACAGGGGCTTACGAGCAGTACTTC. It codes for CASSGRTGAYEQYF.

This clone was seen a handful of times. Distinct nucleotide sequences in the sample also encode this CDR3. The rearrangement uses TRBV30 and TRBJ2-1; TRBD2 agrees at 11 bases. Unmatched junction bases numbered 2, after V lost 0 bases and J lost 4 bases. Germline assignment: CDR1 GTSNPN and CDR2 SVGIG (reference sequence). This CDR3 has 15 residues. This chain's CDR3 is CAWSVLAGDYNEQFF. The CDR3 DNA follows: TGTGCCTGGAGTGTACTAGCGGGGGATTACAATGAGCAGTTCTTC.

This clone has more than one count but fewer than ten. The chain uses TRBV27 and TRBJ2-7; 7 nucleotides line up with TRBD1. Germline V gene data show CDR1 as MNHEY and CDR2 as SMNVEV (reference sequence). V shed 10 bases and J 6 bases; nucleotides not matched to a gene: 12. This CDR3 is 13 amino acids long. The CDR3, as DNA: TGTGCCAACCCGAAAGACAGGGCCCCCGAGCAGTACTTC. Translated, it gives CANPKDRAPEQYF.

This clone was counted a single time. The chain combines TRBV11-1 with TRBJ2-7; TRBD2 is a possible D gene (6 bases). Between the trimmed V and J ends, which lost 5 bases and 2 bases, there was a span of 22 bases. The CDR3 covers 17 residues. Germline-derived CDR1 and CDR2 are SGHAT and FQDESV (reference sequence). DNA for the CDR3: TGTGCCAGCAGCCTAACCTCGGGACTTACATCGCCCTACGAGCAGTACTTC. It translates to CASSLTSGLTSPYEQYF.